Each of the 3 T cell receptor beta chains below was sequenced from the same sample in a study of T cells in localized non-small cell lung cancer. Libraries were prepared by immunoSEQ multiplex PCR; TCRdb keeps only in-frame clonotypes and omits some of them. The data contain roughly 72,000 clones, 80% of them singletons. Specimen: peripheral blood, collected before any cancer treatment. These receptors were obtained from a female donor of 60 years or more with stage I lung adenocarcinoma.

Only a few counts were recorded for this clone. This chain links TRBV30 with TRBJ1-2, with 10 bases lining up with TRBD1. Unmatched junction bases numbered 7, after V lost 2 bases and J lost 7 bases. Germline-derived CDR1 and CDR2 are GTSNPN and SVGIG (reference sequence). The CDR3 loop spans 14 amino acids. The CDR3 DNA reads as TGTGCCTGGAGTCCCACCGACAGGGGGCGTGGCTACACCTTC. This gives the protein CAWSPTDRGRGYTF.

This chain joins TRBV4-3 and TRBJ2-5; TRBD2 matches at 12 bases. V gave up 1 base and J gave up 4 bases; unmatched junction bases: 1. The CDR3 sequence is 15 residues long. Germline V gene lookup returns CDR1 LGHNA and CDR2 YSLEER. The CDR3 loop reads CASSQALAGGETQYF. CDR3 DNA sequence: TGCGCCAGCAGCCAAGCACTAGCGGGGGGAGAGACCCAGTACTTC.

The J gene is TRBJ2-7, the V gene TRBV6-1; 9 nucleotides line up with TRBD2. CDR3 length: 15 amino acids. Per germline, CDR1 MNHNS and CDR2 SASEGT. V lost 6 bases to trimming and J lost 1 base; unmatched junction nucleotides: 7. The chain's CDR3 is CASSPPSGRSYEQYF. The CDR3 DNA reads TGTGCCAGCAGCCCCCCCAGCGGGAGGTCCTACGAGCAGTACTTC.